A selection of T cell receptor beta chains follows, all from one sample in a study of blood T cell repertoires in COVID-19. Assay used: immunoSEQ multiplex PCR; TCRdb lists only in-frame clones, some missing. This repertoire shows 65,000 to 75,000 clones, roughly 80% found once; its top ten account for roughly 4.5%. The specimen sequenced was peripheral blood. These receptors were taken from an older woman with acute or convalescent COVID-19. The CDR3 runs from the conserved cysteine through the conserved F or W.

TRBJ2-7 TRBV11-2 CASSLGAGEQYF
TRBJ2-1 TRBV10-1 CASSESGTGNNEQFF
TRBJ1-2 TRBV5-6 CASSLATGDYTF
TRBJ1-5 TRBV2 CASSGSGAGVNQPQHF
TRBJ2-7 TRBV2 CASIGGGYEQYF
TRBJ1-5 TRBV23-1 CASSQQNRGVRNQPQHF
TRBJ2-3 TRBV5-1 CASSRLAGLTDTQYF
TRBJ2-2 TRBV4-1 CASSPPPAGELFF
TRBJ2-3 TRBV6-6 CASIPSGGAWGTQYF
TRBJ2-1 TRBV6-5 CASSSPGQGANNEQFF
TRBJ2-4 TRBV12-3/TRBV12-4 CASSYRALNIQYF
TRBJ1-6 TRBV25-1 CASSASTVKGNSPLHF
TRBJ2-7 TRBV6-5 CASSKTTSGGREQYF
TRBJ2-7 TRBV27 CASSSGGGPPYEQYF
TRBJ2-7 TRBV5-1 CASSYTGTESYEQYF
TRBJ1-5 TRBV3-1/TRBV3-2 CASSQEGGQNQPQHF
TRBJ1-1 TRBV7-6 CASSSLRDTEAFF
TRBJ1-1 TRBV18 CASSPDGGWQGETEAFF
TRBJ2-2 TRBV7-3 CASSLGQGNGELFF
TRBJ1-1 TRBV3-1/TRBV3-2 CASSQDLSRNTEAFF
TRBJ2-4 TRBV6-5 CASSPDFASKNIQYF
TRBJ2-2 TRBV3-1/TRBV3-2 CASSRGAGGNTGELFF
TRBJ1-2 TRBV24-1 CATSDPYGYTF
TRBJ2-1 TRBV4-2 CASSQTTSGEGEQFF
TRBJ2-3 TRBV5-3 CAVRTGKPSGVAADTQYF
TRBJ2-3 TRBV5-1 CASSLAAETDTQYF
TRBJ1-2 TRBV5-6 CASSVDRQGRVTNYGYTF
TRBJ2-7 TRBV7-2 CASSLNRVPYEQYF
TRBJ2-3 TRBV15 CATSRQTSGGTDTQYF
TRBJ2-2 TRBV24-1 CATSDTGSTGELFF
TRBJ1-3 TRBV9 CASSPRGAGNTIYF
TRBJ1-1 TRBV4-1 CASSQRGGNGHMNTEAFF
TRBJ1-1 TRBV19 CASIPGGARRTEAFF
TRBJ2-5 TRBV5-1 CASSLGQGAAETQYF
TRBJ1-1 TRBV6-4 CARGRELNTEAFF
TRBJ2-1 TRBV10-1 CASSGTLKLQFF